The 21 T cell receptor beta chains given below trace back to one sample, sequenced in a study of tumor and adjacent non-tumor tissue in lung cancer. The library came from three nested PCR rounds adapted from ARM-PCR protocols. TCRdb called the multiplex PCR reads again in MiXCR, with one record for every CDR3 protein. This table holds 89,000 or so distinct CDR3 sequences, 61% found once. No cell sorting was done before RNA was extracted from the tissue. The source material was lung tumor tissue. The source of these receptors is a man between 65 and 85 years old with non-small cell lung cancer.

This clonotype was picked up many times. The CDR3, as DNA: TGTGCCAGCAGCGTCGGGAGGGGCCTAAACACCGGGGAGCTGTTTTTT. Protein sequence: CASSVGRGLNTGELFF. The gene calls are TRBV5-4 and TRBJ2-2; 8 bases match TRBD2. After removal of 4 bases from V and 2 bases from J, the junction contained 7 bases not matched to a gene. Germline CDR1 SGHNT, CDR2 YYREEE (reference sequence). CDR3 size: 16 residues.

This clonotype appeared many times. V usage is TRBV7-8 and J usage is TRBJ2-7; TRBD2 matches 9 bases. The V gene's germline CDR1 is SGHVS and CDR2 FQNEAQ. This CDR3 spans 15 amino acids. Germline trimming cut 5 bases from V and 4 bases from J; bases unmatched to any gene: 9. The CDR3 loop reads CASSPWVREGYEQYF. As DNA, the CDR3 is TGTGCCAGCAGCCCCTGGGTGCGGGAGGGGTACGAGCAGTACTTC.

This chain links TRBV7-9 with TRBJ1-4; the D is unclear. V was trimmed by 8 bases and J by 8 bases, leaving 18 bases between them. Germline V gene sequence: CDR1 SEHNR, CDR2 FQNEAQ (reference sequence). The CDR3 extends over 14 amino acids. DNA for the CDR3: TGTGCCAGCTGCCCAACGATTCATGGGGAAAAACTGTTTTTT. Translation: CASCPTIHGEKLFF.

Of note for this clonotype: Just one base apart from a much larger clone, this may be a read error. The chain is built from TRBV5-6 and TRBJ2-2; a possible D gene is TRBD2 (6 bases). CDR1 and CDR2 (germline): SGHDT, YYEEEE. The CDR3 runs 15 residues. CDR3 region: CTSSLGTLNTGELFF. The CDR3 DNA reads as TGTACCAGCAGCCTCGGGACTTTGAACACCGGGGAGCTGTTTTTT.

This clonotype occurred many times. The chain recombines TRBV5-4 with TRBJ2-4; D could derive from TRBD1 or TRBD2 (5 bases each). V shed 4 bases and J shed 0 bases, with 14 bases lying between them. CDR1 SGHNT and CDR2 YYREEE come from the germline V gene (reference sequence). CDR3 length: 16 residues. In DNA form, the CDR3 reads TGTGCCAGCAGCCCGGAGAGGGGCCTAGCCAAAAACATTCAGTACTTC. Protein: CASSPERGLAKNIQYF.

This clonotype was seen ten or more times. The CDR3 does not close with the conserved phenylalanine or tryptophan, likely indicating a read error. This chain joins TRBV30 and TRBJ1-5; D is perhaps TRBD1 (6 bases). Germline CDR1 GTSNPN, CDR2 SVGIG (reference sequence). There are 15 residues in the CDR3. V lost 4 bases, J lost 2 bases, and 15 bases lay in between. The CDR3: CAWKDRDNGNQPQHS. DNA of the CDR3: TGTGCCTGGAAGGACAGAGATAATGGCAATCAGCCCCAGCATTCT.

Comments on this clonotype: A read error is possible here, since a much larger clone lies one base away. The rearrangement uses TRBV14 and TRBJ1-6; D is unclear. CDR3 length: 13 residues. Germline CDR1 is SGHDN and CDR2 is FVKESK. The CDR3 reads CASSQERFSSLHF. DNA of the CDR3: TGTGCCAGCAGCCAAGAGAGGTTTTCATCCCTCCACTTT. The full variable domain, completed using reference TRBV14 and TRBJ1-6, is EAGVTQFPSHSVIEKGQTVTLRCDPISGHDNLYWYRRVMGKEIKFLLHFVKESKQDESGMPNNRFLAERTGGTYSTLKVQPAELEDSGVYFCASSQERFSSLHFGNGTRLTVT.

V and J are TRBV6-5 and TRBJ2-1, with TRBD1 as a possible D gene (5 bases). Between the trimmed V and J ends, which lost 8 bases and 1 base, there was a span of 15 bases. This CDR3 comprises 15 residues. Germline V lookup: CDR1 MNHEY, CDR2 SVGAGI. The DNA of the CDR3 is TGTGCCAGCTGGACCGACAGTGAATCCTACAATGAGCAGTTCTTC. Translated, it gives CASWTDSESYNEQFF.

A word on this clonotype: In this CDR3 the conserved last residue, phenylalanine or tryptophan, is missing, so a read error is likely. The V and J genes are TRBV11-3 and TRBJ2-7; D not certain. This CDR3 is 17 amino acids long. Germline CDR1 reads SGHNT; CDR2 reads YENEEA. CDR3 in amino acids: CASSFFGLSLEGNEQYL. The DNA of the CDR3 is TGTGCCAGTAGCTTCTTTGGCCTTAGCTTGGAAGGGAACGAGCAGTACTTA.

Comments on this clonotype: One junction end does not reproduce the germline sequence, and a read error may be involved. CDR3 nucleotide sequence: TGTGACAGCAGTTCACCTAGTCGGAGCGGGAGCGACAATGAGCAGTTCTTC. This translates into CDSSSPSRSGSDNEQFF. The chain links TRBV6-5 to TRBJ2-1; 8 bases align to TRBD2. The CDR3 runs to 17 residues. CDR1 and CDR2 from the germline V gene are MNHEY and SVGAGI.

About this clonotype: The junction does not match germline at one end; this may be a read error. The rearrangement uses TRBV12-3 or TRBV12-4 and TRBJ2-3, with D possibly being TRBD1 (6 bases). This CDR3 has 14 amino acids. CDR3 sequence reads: CVSSPGQGFDTQYF. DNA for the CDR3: TGTGTCAGCAGTCCGGGACAAGGATTCGATACGCAGTATTTT.

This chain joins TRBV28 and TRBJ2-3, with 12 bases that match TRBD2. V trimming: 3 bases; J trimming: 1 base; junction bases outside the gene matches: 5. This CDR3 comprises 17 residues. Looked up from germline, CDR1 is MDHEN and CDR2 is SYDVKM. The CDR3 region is CASSFGLAGRGTDTQYF. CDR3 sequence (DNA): TGTGCCAGCAGTTTCGGACTAGCGGGACGGGGCACAGATACGCAGTATTTT.

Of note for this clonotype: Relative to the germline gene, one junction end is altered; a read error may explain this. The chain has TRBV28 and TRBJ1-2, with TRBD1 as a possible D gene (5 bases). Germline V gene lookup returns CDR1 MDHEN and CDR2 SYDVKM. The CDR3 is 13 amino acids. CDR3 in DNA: TGTGCCTGCAGTTTAGGCAGGGAGCTGAGCTGCACCTTC. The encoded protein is CACSLGRELSCTF.

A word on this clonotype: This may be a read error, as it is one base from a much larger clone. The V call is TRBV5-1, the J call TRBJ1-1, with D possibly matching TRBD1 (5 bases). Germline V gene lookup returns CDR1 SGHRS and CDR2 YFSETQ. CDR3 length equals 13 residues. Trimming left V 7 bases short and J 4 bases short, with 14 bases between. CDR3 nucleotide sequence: TGCGCCAGCGGCTCCGACAGATCCACTGAAGCTTTCTTT. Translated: CASGSDRSTEAFF.

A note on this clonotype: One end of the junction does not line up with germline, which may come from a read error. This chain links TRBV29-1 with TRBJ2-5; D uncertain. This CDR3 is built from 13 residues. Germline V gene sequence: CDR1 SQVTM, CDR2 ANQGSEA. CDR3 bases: TGCAGCGTTCATGGCGCTGTGCAAGAGACCCAGTATTTC. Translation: CSVHGAVQETQYF.

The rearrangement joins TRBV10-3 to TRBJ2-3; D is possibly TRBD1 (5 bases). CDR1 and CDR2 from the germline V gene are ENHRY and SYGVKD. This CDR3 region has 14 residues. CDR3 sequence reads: CTVSELGVEDTQYF. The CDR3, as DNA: TGTACCGTCAGTGAATTAGGGGTTGAGGATACGCAGTATTTT.

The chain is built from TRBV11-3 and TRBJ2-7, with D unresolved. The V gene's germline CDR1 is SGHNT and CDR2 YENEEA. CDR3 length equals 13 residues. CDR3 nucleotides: TGTGCAGGCAGCTTAGAGGCCTGGGGTGAGCAGTACTTC. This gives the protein CAGSLEAWGEQYF.

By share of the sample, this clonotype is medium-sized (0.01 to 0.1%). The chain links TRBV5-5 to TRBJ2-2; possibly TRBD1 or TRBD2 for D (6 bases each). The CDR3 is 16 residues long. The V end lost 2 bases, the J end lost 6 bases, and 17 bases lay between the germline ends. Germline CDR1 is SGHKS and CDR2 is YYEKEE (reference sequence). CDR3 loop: CASSFGGHLTAGELFF. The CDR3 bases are TGTGCCAGCAGCTTCGGGGGCCACTTAACGGCCGGGGAGCTGTTTTTT.

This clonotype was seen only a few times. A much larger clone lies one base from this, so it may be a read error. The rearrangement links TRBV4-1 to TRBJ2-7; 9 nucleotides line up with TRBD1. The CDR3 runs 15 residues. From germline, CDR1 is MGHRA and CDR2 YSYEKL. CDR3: CAGSQPDRGPYEQYF. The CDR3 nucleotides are TGCGCCGGCAGCCAACCGGACAGGGGCCCCTACGAGCAGTACTTC.

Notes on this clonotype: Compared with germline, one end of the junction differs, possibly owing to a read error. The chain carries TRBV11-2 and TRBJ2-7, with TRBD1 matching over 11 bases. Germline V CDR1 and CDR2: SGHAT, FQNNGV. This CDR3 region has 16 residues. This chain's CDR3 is CASSLPGTGGIDERYF. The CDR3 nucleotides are TGTGCCAGCAGCTTGCCCGGGACAGGGGGAATCGACGAGCGGTACTTC.

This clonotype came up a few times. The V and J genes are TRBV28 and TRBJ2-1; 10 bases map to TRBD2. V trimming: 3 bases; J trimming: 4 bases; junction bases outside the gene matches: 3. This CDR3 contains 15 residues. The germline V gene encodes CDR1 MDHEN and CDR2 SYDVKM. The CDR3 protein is CASSFLAGGYNEQFF. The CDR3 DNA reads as TGTGCCAGCAGTTTCTTAGCGGGGGGTTACAATGAGCAGTTCTTC.